This TCR beta chain was obtained from a study of blood T cells in healthy people across ages. The study recruited healthy Caucasian donors from Russia who were aged about 6 to 100. Sample-barcoded 5' priming and a J-beta primer mix drove a second PCR of about 6 to 12 cycles. The study obtained at least 2.5 million CDR3-containing paired-end reads from every sample. TCRdb re-called the 5' RACE reads with MiXCR, one entry per CDR3 protein. The sample contains 500,000 to 650,000 distinct CDR3 sequences, roughly a quarter of which appear only once. The CDR3 extends over 14 amino acids. The data were also submitted as part of a second study, on T cells of mothers and their children. From that report: The study recruited three healthy Caucasian mothers and their six children as donors. None of the identified T cell clones proved to be persistent microchimeric clones.

This TCR came from a boy aged 2 to 10 in good health. The chain combines TRBV12-3 or TRBV12-4 with TRBJ2-1; TRBD1 aligns across 7 bases. The J call could be wrong; TRBJ2-7 is a better fit for the DNA end. Material for sequencing was blood. CDR3 sequence: CASSTVGTEGEQYF. In DNA form, the CDR3 reads TGTGCCAGCAGCACCGTAGGGACAGAAGGCGAGCAGTACTTC.